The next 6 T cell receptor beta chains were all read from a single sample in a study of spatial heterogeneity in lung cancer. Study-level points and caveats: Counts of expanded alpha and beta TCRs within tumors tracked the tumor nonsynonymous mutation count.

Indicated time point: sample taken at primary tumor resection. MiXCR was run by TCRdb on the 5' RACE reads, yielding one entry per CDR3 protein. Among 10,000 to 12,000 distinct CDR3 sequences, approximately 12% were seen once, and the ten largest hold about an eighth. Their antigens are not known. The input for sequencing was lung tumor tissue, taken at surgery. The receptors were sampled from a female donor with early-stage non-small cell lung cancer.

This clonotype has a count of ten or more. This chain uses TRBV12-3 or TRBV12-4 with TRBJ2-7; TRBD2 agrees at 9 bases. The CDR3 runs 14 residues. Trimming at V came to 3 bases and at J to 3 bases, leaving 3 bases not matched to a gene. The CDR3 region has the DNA TGTGCCAGCAGTTTGGCGGGGGGGAGCTACGAGCAGTACTTC. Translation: CASSLAGGSYEQYF.

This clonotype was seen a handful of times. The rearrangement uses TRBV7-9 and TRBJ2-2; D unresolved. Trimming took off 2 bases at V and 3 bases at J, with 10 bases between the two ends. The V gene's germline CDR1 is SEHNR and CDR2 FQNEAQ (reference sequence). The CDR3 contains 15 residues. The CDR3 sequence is CASSLYAVHTGELFF. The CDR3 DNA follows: TGTGCCAGCAGCTTATACGCAGTCCACACCGGGGAGCTGTTTTTT. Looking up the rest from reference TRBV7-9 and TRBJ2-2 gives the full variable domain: DTGVSQNPRHKITKRGQNVTFRCDPISEHNRLYWYRQTLGQGPEFLTYFQNEAQLEKSRLLSDRFSAERPKGSFSTLEIQRTEQGDSAMYLCASSLYAVHTGELFFGEGSRLTVL.

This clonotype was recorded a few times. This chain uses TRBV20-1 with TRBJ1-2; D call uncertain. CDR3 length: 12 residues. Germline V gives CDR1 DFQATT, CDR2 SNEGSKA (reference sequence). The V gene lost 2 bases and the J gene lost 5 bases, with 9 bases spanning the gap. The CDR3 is CSARKASYGYTF. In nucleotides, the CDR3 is TGCAGTGCTAGAAAAGCCTCATATGGCTACACCTTC.

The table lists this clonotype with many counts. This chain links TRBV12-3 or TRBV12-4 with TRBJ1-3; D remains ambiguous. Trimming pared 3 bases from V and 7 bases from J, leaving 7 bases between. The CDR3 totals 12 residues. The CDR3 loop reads CASSFETNTIYF. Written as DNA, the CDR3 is TGTGCCAGCAGTTTCGAGACGAACACCATATATTTT.

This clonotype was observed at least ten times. The CDR3 DNA reads TGTGCCAGCAGTCCCCGGGGTAGCGGGAGAAGGTCAGATACGCAGTATTTT. This sequence encodes CASSPRGSGRRSDTQYF. The chain has TRBV27 and TRBJ2-3; 9 nucleotides match TRBD2. V shed 5 bases, J shed 4 bases, and the junction held 13 bases outside the gene matches. From germline, CDR1 is MNHEY and CDR2 SMNVEV (reference sequence). The CDR3 extends over 17 amino acids.

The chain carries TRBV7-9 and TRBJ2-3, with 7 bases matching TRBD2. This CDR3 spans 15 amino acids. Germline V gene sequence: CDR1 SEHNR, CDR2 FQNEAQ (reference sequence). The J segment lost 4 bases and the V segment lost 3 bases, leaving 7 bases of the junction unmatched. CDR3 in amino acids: CASSLGERDADTQYF. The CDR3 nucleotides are TGTGCCAGCAGCTTGGGGGAGCGGGACGCAGATACGCAGTATTTT.